What follows is one TCR beta chain and its context. The data derive from a study of cytomegalovirus exposure and HLA in healthy donors. The PCR was carried out with 60 Vbeta primers and 13 Jbeta primers. The protocol was immunoSEQ multiplex PCR, while the TCRdb copy is restricted to in-frame clones and leaves out a portion. This table has 150,000 to 200,000 clones, 82% appearing once. The receptor's source is a man aged 35 to 55 in good health and CMV-seronegative. Material for sequencing was PBMCs.

The chain's CDR3 is CASSPAKGGLAGGPGREEQYF. The CDR3 coding sequence is TGTGCCAGCAGCCCGGCAAAGGGGGGACTAGCGGGAGGTCCTGGGAGGGAGGAGCAGTACTTC. This chain uses TRBV21-1 with TRBJ2-7; the tabulated D call, TRBD2, remains unverified against the DNA. TRBV21-1 is given as a pseudogene. The length of the CDR3 is 21 residues.